This T cell receptor (beta chain) was sequenced during a study of OX40 agonist ivuxolimab in advanced cancers. Across the whole study: With ivuxolimab, an agonistic anti-OX40 (CD134) antibody, patients were treated. Broader study findings: At doses 0.1 to 3.0 mg/kg, CD4+ and CD8+ clones expanded. A proportion of nonresponders additionally exhibited low normalized T-cell clonal expansion.

Regarding this clone: Its antigen remains unidentified.

The investigators sampled blood at baseline, at cycle 4 day 1, and at cycle 7 day 1. This table comes from immunoSEQ multiplex PCR, and its TCRdb copy is limited to in-frame clones, with some not included. Found here are 57,000 or so clones, more than 70% of them singletons; the top ten hold about 3%. Germline CDR1 and CDR2: MNHEY and SVGAGI. CDR3 length: 13 amino acids. V shed 6 bases and J shed 1 base, with 10 bases lying between them. The source is an adult with an advanced solid tumor such as melanoma, head and neck, liver or kidney cancer. V is TRBV6-5 and J is TRBJ2-7, with D tentatively TRBD2 (6 bases). Sequenced here: CD4+ or CD8+ T cells sorted from blood, sampled in a trial of the OX40 agonist ivuxolimab. The CDR3 spells CASSPGGSYEQYF. In nucleotides, the CDR3 is TGTGCCAGCAGCCCCGGGGGATCCTACGAGCAGTACTTC.